This T cell receptor beta chain was captured in a study of neoadjuvant nivolumab and ipilimumab in lung cancer. Notes on the study in general: Only two of four nivolumab-treated tumors gained richness and clonality by surgery. Resected tumors had greater TCR richness and clonality than uninvolved lung.

Sequencing used immunoSEQ multiplex PCR; TCRdb keeps in-frame clones, though not all of them. This repertoire shows tens of thousands of clones, around 80% found once; its top ten account for roughly 6.2%. CDR3 length: 15 amino acids. Germline V CDR1 and CDR2: ENHRY, SYGVKD. The V end was cut by 3 bases, the J end by 5 bases, with 15 bases between. Of note for this clone: As yet, its antigen is unknown.

Here the sequenced sample was peripheral blood, taken before neoadjuvant nivolumab, alone or with ipilimumab. The sequence was collected from an adult with non-small cell lung cancer. The V call is TRBV10-3, the J call TRBJ2-3; the D gene is possibly TRBD2 (6 bases). The CDR3 region is CAISDYAGFEDTQYF. The CDR3 DNA is TGTGCCATCAGTGATTACGCGGGATTCGAAGATACGCAGTATTTT.